Listed below are T cell receptor beta chains from one sample, sequenced in a study of blood T cells in healthy people across ages. TCRdb reprocessed the 5' RACE reads via MiXCR and lists one record per CDR3 protein. The sample has around 870,000 distinct CDR3 sequences, around 28% seen once. The specimen sequenced was blood. Every receptor here comes from an elderly woman in good health. The CDR3 runs from the conserved cysteine through the conserved F or W. D genes are given only for firm matches. Only some rows state a clone size, as once, few, many or a class for expanded clones.

j_gene: TRBJ2-1; abundance: many; d_gene: .; v_gene: TRBV6-6; CDR3aa: CASRQVFNEQFF; CDR3nt: TGTGCCAGCAGACAGGTTTTCAATGAGCAGTTCTTC
j_gene: TRBJ1-2; abundance: many; d_gene: TRBD1; v_gene: TRBV29-1; CDR3aa: CSVARQGIGGYTF; CDR3nt: TGCAGCGTGGCGAGACAGGGAATTGGTGGCTACACCTTC
j_gene: TRBJ2-7; abundance: once; d_gene: TRBD2; v_gene: TRBV5-1; CDR3aa: CASSPQGTAGLAGGNGNEQYF; CDR3nt: TGCGCCAGCAGCCCGCAGGGGACAGCGGGACTAGCGGGGGGTAACGGCAATGAGCAGTACTTC
j_gene: TRBJ2-7; abundance: .; d_gene: .; v_gene: TRBV6-1; CDR3aa: CASRRTLGRDYEQYF; CDR3nt: TGTGCCAGCAGACGAACACTGGGTAGGGACTACGAGCAGTACTTC
j_gene: TRBJ2-5; abundance: many; d_gene: .; v_gene: TRBV18; CDR3aa: CASSPSLTFPGARSSETQYF; CDR3nt: TGTGCCAGCTCACCTTCCCTCACCTTCCCCGGGGCCAGGAGTTCGGAGACCCAGTACTTC
j_gene: TRBJ2-5; abundance: many; d_gene: .; v_gene: TRBV20-1; CDR3aa: CSASNNPQETQYF; CDR3nt: TGCAGTGCTAGTAACAATCCCCAAGAGACCCAGTACTTC
j_gene: TRBJ1-4; abundance: few; d_gene: .; v_gene: TRBV20-1; CDR3aa: CSAKVGEKLFF; CDR3nt: TGCAGTGCAAAGGTGGGGGAAAAACTGTTTTTT
j_gene: TRBJ2-5; abundance: few; d_gene: .; v_gene: TRBV11-2; CDR3aa: CASSKQIAQYF; CDR3nt: TGTGCCAGCAGCAAGCAAATTGCCCAGTACTTC
j_gene: TRBJ2-3; abundance: many; d_gene: .; v_gene: TRBV29-1; CDR3aa: CSSWTVTSTDTQYF; CDR3nt: TGCAGCTCCTGGACAGTTACTAGCACAGATACGCAGTATTTT
j_gene: TRBJ1-6; abundance: .; d_gene: .; v_gene: TRBV2; CDR3aa: CASRPSLQFNSPLHF; CDR3nt: TGTGCCAGCAGACCTAGTTTACAGTTTAATTCACCCCTCCACTTT
j_gene: TRBJ2-1; abundance: .; d_gene: .; v_gene: TRBV5-4; CDR3aa: CASSTDSGSYNEQFF; CDR3nt: TGTGCCAGCAGCACGGACAGTGGGTCCTACAATGAGCAGTTCTTC
j_gene: TRBJ1-5; abundance: few; d_gene: .; v_gene: TRBV27; CDR3aa: CASSQLASNQPQHF; CDR3nt: TGTGCCAGCAGTCAATTGGCTAGCAATCAGCCCCAGCATTTT
j_gene: TRBJ1-2; abundance: .; d_gene: TRBD1; v_gene: TRBV6-2/TRBV6-3; CDR3aa: CASTFNTGVSSGYTF; CDR3nt: TGTGCCAGCACCTTTAATACAGGGGTTTCGAGTGGCTACACCTTC
j_gene: TRBJ1-2; abundance: few; d_gene: .; v_gene: TRBV5-5; CDR3aa: CASSLQELYGYTF; CDR3nt: TGTGCCAGCAGCCTACAGGAACTCTATGGCTACACCTTC
j_gene: TRBJ1-2; abundance: many; d_gene: TRBD1; v_gene: TRBV20-1; CDR3aa: CSAGTGDYGYTF; CDR3nt: TGCAGTGCGGGTACAGGGGACTATGGCTACACCTTC
j_gene: TRBJ1-2; abundance: many; d_gene: .; v_gene: TRBV29-1; CDR3aa: CSAHDTGNGYTF; CDR3nt: TGCAGCGCCCACGACACAGGGAATGGCTACACCTTC
j_gene: TRBJ2-7; abundance: .; d_gene: TRBD2; v_gene: TRBV20-1; CDR3aa: CRARLGGYEQYF; CDR3nt: TGCAGGGCTAGGTTGGGGGGGTACGAGCAGTACTTC
j_gene: TRBJ1-5; abundance: many; d_gene: .; v_gene: TRBV6-2/TRBV6-3; CDR3aa: CASRELIIPNQPQHF; CDR3nt: TGTGCCAGCAGAGAGCTGATTATCCCGAATCAGCCCCAGCATTTT
j_gene: TRBJ2-5; abundance: many; d_gene: .; v_gene: TRBV6-2/TRBV6-3; CDR3aa: CASGGGETQYF; CDR3nt: TGTGCCAGCGGAGGTGGGGAGACCCAGTACTTC
j_gene: TRBJ1-4; abundance: .; d_gene: .; v_gene: TRBV12-3/TRBV12-4; CDR3aa: CASSAGFRGSTSEKLFF; CDR3nt: TGTGCCAGCAGTGCCGGCTTCAGAGGGTCAACTAGTGAAAAACTGTTTTTT
j_gene: TRBJ2-5; abundance: .; d_gene: .; v_gene: TRBV7-2; CDR3aa: CASSPDISSRETQYF; CDR3nt: TGTGCCAGCAGTCCTGACATTTCCTCGAGGGAGACCCAGTACTTC
j_gene: TRBJ1-4; abundance: .; d_gene: .; v_gene: TRBV7-2; CDR3aa: CASSTLSFGGGDIEKLFF; CDR3nt: TGTGCCAGCAGCACACTAAGCTTTGGAGGGGGGGACATTGAAAAACTGTTTTTT
j_gene: TRBJ2-1; abundance: .; d_gene: TRBD2; v_gene: TRBV7-2; CDR3aa: CTSSLALRLAYNEQFF; CDR3nt: TGTACCAGCAGTTTAGCGCTCCGACTAGCGTACAATGAGCAGTTCTTC
j_gene: TRBJ1-2; abundance: .; d_gene: .; v_gene: TRBV10-3; CDR3aa: CAINDGTKLNYGYTF; CDR3nt: TGTGCCATCAATGACGGGACAAAGCTTAACTATGGCTACACCTTC
j_gene: TRBJ2-7; abundance: many; d_gene: .; v_gene: TRBV27; CDR3aa: CATMGRGYEQYF; CDR3nt: TGTGCCACCATGGGGCGAGGGTACGAGCAGTACTTC
j_gene: TRBJ2-1; abundance: many; d_gene: .; v_gene: TRBV24-1; CDR3aa: CATSKGARYNEQFF; CDR3nt: TGTGCCACCAGCAAAGGGGCACGGTACAATGAGCAGTTCTTC